Sequencing of this TCR beta chain was carried out in a study of coeliac disease. Method: immunoSEQ multiplex PCR; TCRdb's copy keeps in-frame clones and lacks some. The table lists about 6,700 clones, around 68% of them singletons. The CDR3 consists of 17 residues. Germline-derived CDR1 and CDR2 are LNHNV and YYDKDF (reference sequence). The V and J ends lost 1 base and 4 bases, in that order; junction bases with no gene match: 12. Study observations and caveats: Of coeliac lamina propria samples, about 50% of the 18 held published gliadin-specific TRB sequences, versus 1 of 6 controls. Control samples showed higher TRB and TRG clonality than intraepithelial and lamina propria samples in active celiac disease.

To note about this clone: The antigen remains undetermined.

Each fraction contributed one roughly 500,000-cell aliquot for sequencing. The sequenced material came from lamina propria lymphocytes from the gut. V usage is TRBV15 and J usage is TRBJ2-7; 8 nucleotides align to TRBD1. This clonotype originated in a woman under 30 with active celiac disease. CDR3 sequence (DNA): TGTGCCACCAGCAGAGTCCGTAGCGGACAGGGAACTTACGAGCAGTACTTC. Residues: CATSRVRSGQGTYEQYF.